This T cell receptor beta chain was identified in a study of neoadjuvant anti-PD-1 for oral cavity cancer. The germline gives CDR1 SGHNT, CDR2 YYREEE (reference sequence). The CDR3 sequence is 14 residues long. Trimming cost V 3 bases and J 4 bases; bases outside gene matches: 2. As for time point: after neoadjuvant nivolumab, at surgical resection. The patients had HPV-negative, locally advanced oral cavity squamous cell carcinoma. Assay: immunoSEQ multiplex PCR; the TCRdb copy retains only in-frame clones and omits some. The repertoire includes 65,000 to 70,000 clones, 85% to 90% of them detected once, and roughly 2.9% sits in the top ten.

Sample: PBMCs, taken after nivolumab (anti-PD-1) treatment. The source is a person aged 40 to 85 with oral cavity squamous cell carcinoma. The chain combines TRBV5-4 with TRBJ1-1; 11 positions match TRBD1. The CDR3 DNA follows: TGTGCCAGCAGCTCGGGACAGGGGGTCACTGAAGCTTTCTTT. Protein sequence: CASSSGQGVTEAFF.